A selection of T cell receptor beta chains follows, all from one sample in a study of CD8 T cells in ankylosing spondylitis. MiXCR, run by TCRdb on the 5' RACE reads, gives a single entry per CDR3 protein. The sample holds 180,000 or so distinct CDR3 sequences, roughly 11% seen once. Input material: blood, either unsorted or a sorted T cell fraction (not recorded which). Every receptor here comes from a male donor with ankylosing spondylitis or in good health (not recorded which). CDR3s include the opening cysteine and the closing phenylalanine or tryptophan. A D gene is named only where the DNA matches it firmly. Size is omitted from some rows. Given values are once, few, many or a class for expanded clones.

d_call | clone_size | j_call | v_call | cdr3_nt | cdr3_aa
TRBD2 | NA | TRBJ2-1 | TRBV5-1 | TGCGCCAGCAGCGCGGGAGAGCACTCCTACAATGAGCAGTTCTTC | CASSAGEHSYNEQFF
TRBD1 | many | TRBJ2-5 | TRBV12-3/TRBV12-4 | TGTGCCAGCAGTGACCGGGACAGGGCCCAAGAGACCCAGTACTTC | CASSDRDRAQETQYF
NA | many | TRBJ1-5 | TRBV4-1 | TGCGCCAGCAGCCAAGATGTGACTCAGGGGATTTTTGGCAATCAGCCCCAGCATTTT | CASSQDVTQGIFGNQPQHF
TRBD2 | many | TRBJ2-1 | TRBV9 | TGTGCCAGCAGCGTAGCTAAGGCTAGCGGGCCTAGCGAGCAGTTCTTC | CASSVAKASGPSEQFF
NA | NA | TRBJ2-5 | TRBV29-1 | TGCAGCGCCAAGGTCAACCAAGAGACCCAGTACTTC | CSAKVNQETQYF
TRBD1 | NA | TRBJ2-7 | TRBV12-3/TRBV12-4 | TGTGCCAGCAGATGGACAGGGACCTACGAGCAGTACTTC | CASRWTGTYEQYF
NA | medium-sized | TRBJ1-6 | TRBV4-3 | TGCGCCAGCAGCCAGACATTCGGGGGCTTCTTCAATTCACCCCTCCACTTT | CASSQTFGGFFNSPLHF
TRBD2 | many | TRBJ2-5 | TRBV27 | TGTGCCAGCAGTCCGGGGGGTTTCCAAGAGACCCAGTACTTC | CASSPGGFQETQYF
NA | NA | TRBJ1-4 | TRBV7-9 | TGTGCCATCCCGGGACGATCTAATGAAAAACTGTTTTTT | CAIPGRSNEKLFF
TRBD1 | many | TRBJ2-7 | TRBV9 | TGTGCCAGCAGCGACCGGGACAGGGACTACGAGCAGTACTTC | CASSDRDRDYEQYF
TRBD1 | many | TRBJ1-5 | TRBV29-1 | TGCAGCGTTGCAGGGGGGGACGGCAATCAGCCCCAGCATTTT | CSVAGGDGNQPQHF
NA | many | TRBJ2-3 | TRBV5-5 | TGTGCCAGCAGCTACCAAGTCGCGGTATCCACAGATACGCAGTATTTT | CASSYQVAVSTDTQYF
TRBD2 | many | TRBJ2-3 | TRBV9 | TGTGCCAGCAGCACCCCCCGGGAGGGACTAGACCCAGATACGCAGTATTTT | CASSTPREGLDPDTQYF
NA | NA | TRBJ2-7 | TRBV27 | TGTGCCAGCAAGAGAGGGGGGGTCTACGAGCAGTACTTC | CASKRGGVYEQYF
NA | many | TRBJ1-1 | TRBV27 | TGTGCCAGCAGTTTTACCGTGAACACTGAAGCTTTCTTT | CASSFTVNTEAFF
NA | few | TRBJ1-4 | TRBV7-2 | TGTGCCAGCAGCGTAGTAGGGTTCGAAAAACTGTTTTTT | CASSVVGFEKLFF
TRBD1 | many | TRBJ2-5 | TRBV6-2/TRBV6-3 | TGTGCCAGCAGACAGACAGGGACAGAGACCCAGTACTTC | CASRQTGTETQYF
NA | many | TRBJ1-4 | TRBV14 | TGTGCCAGCAGCCTAAGGACAGCAACTAATGAAAAACTGTTTTTT | CASSLRTATNEKLFF
NA | many | TRBJ2-1 | TRBV20-1 | TGCAGTGCTAGAGATCCAGTAGGAGGCTACAATGAGCAGTTCTTC | CSARDPVGGYNEQFF
NA | few | TRBJ1-2 | TRBV2 | TGTGCCAGCAGTGTATTATTGGCCCTTGGGAACTATGGCTACACCTTC | CASSVLLALGNYGYTF
NA | NA | TRBJ2-7 | TRBV6-2/TRBV6-3 | TGTGCCAGCAGCCACTACCCCAGACAGAGCCGCTACGAGCAGTACTTC | CASSHYPRQSRYEQYF
NA | few | TRBJ2-3 | TRBV12-3/TRBV12-4 | TGTGCCAGCAGACCGGTAGGGGGTTGGGATACGCAGTATTTT | CASRPVGGWDTQYF
NA | once | TRBJ2-3 | TRBV14 | TGTGCCAGCAGCGCTCCGGGAGCGATCACAGATACGCAGTATTTT | CASSAPGAITDTQYF
NA | few | TRBJ2-7 | TRBV15 | TGTGCCACCAGCAGAGATCCGGGCGGCTACGAGCAGTACTTC | CATSRDPGGYEQYF
NA | many | TRBJ1-1 | TRBV19 | TGTGCCAGTAGTCACAGACAGGTAATGAACACTGAAGCTTTCTTT | CASSHRQVMNTEAFF
NA | few | TRBJ1-1 | TRBV7-2 | TGTGCCAGCGGCCCGAATTTTTCCGCTGAAGCTTTCTTT | CASGPNFSAEAFF
NA | few | TRBJ2-5 | TRBV14 | TGTGCCAGCGCGGCGATTAGCGGCGGGCGAGAGACCCAGTACTTC | CASAAISGGRETQYF
NA | many | TRBJ2-7 | TRBV4-2 | TGTGCCAGCAGCCAAGTGAGCTCCTACGAGCAGTACTTC | CASSQVSSYEQYF
NA | many | TRBJ2-7 | TRBV25-1 | TGTGCCAGCAGTGAATATAAACCTCCAGCCTACGAGCAGTACTTC | CASSEYKPPAYEQYF
NA | NA | TRBJ2-3 | TRBV7-9 | TGTGCCAGCAGCGCCCTACTGAGGGATACGCAGTATTTT | CASSALLRDTQYF
TRBD1 | many | TRBJ2-7 | TRBV10-1 | TGCGCCAGCCGGGACAGGGGTCACGAGCAGTACTTC | CASRDRGHEQYF
TRBD1 | many | TRBJ2-7 | TRBV5-6 | TGTGCCAGCTTCGGACAGGGGCGTCCCTACGAGCAGTACTTC | CASFGQGRPYEQYF
TRBD2 | NA | TRBJ2-2 | TRBV15 | TGTGCCACCAGCTTCCGCACGACTAGCGTCGGGGAGCTGTTTTTT | CATSFRTTSVGELFF
NA | many | TRBJ2-3 | TRBV19 | TGTGCCAGCAGAACGGGACTCCCGGACACAGATACGCAGTATTTT | CASRTGLPDTDTQYF
NA | many | TRBJ2-7 | TRBV7-8 | TGTGCCAGCAGCTTTTCCGACTTTCCCATTGGCGAGCAGTACTTC | CASSFSDFPIGEQYF
TRBD1 | NA | TRBJ1-1 | TRBV19 | TGTGCCAGTAGTCCCCAGAGGGACAGAAACACTGAAGCTTTCTTT | CASSPQRDRNTEAFF
NA | many | TRBJ1-2 | TRBV20-1 | TGCAGTGCTACCGACGGAAACTATGGCTACACCTTC | CSATDGNYGYTF
TRBD1 | many | TRBJ1-1 | TRBV9 | TGTGCCAGCAGTCGGACAGGGTTGAACACTGAAGCTTTCTTT | CASSRTGLNTEAFF
NA | NA | TRBJ2-7 | TRBV5-5 | TGTGCCAGCAGCTGGGAAACTAGTCCGTACTACGAGCAGTACTTC | CASSWETSPYYEQYF
TRBD1 | many | TRBJ2-3 | TRBV29-1 | TGCAGCGTCGACCGGGGACAGGGGGCCGACGATACGCAGTATTTT | CSVDRGQGADDTQYF
NA | NA | TRBJ2-6 | TRBV7-7 | TGTGCCAGCAGCTTAGCACCTGGGGCCAACGTCCTGACTTTC | CASSLAPGANVLTF
NA | few | TRBJ1-5 | TRBV7-8 | TGTGCCAGCAGCTTATTCACAGGTCTAAGCAATCAGCCCCAGCATTTT | CASSLFTGLSNQPQHF
NA | many | TRBJ1-4 | TRBV7-9 | TGTGCCAGCAGCCTATTGGGTGAAAAACTGTTTTTT | CASSLLGEKLFF
TRBD2 | many | TRBJ2-2 | TRBV28 | TGTGCCAGCCATGGGGGGGGGAACACCGGGGAGCTGTTTTTT | CASHGGGNTGELFF
TRBD1 | many | TRBJ2-7 | TRBV29-1 | TGCAGCGTGGGGGACAGGTGGTACGAGCAGTACTTC | CSVGDRWYEQYF
NA | few | TRBJ1-1 | TRBV18 | TGTGCCAGCTCACCAATAGGTACGGGTAGAGGCACTGAAGCTTTCTTT | CASSPIGTGRGTEAFF
NA | many | TRBJ2-7 | TRBV20-1 | TGCAGTGCTAGAGGGGTCCGCTCCTACGAGCAGTACTTC | CSARGVRSYEQYF
NA | few | TRBJ2-3 | TRBV10-3 | TGTGCCATCACGGCGGGTCTGGCCGCAGATACGCAGTATTTT | CAITAGLAADTQYF
TRBD1 | few | TRBJ2-5 | TRBV7-6 | TGTGCCAGCAGCTTACGGTCCGCCGGGACAGCTGGGGGGACCCAGTACTTC | CASSLRSAGTAGGTQYF
NA | NA | TRBJ2-3 | TRBV12-3/TRBV12-4 | TGTGCCAGCAGTTTAGCCCTAGCGCAAGATACGCAGTATTTT | CASSLALAQDTQYF
TRBD1 | many | TRBJ1-2 | TRBV6-1 | TGTGCCTGCCGCCGGGACAGGGGTTATGGCTACACCTTC | CACRRDRGYGYTF
NA | NA | TRBJ2-7 | TRBV7-2 | TGTGCCAGCAGCCAGAGGAACAGAGTCTACGAGCAGTACTTC | CASSQRNRVYEQYF
TRBD2 | NA | TRBJ2-1 | TRBV5-6 | TGTGCCAGCAGCCCTCTGACTAGCGGGAGGAGCAATGAGCAGTTCTTC | CASSPLTSGRSNEQFF
TRBD2 | NA | TRBJ2-3 | TRBV5-1 | TGCGCCAGCAGCACCTCCCCCGGGGCGGGAGAAGATACGCAGTATTTT | CASSTSPGAGEDTQYF
TRBD2 | many | TRBJ2-1 | TRBV6-1 | TGTGCCAGCAGAGGACTAGCGGGAGGCTACAATGAGCAGTTCTTC | CASRGLAGGYNEQFF
NA | many | TRBJ1-1 | TRBV20-1 | TGCAGTGCTCGCCGGAATAGGGACACTGAAGCTTTCTTT | CSARRNRDTEAFF
NA | NA | TRBJ2-1 | TRBV12-3/TRBV12-4 | TGTGCCATCCTCTTGAGCAGCGCAAACTCCTACAATGAGCAGTTCTTC | CAILLSSANSYNEQFF
NA | few | TRBJ2-1 | TRBV5-1 | TGCGCCAGCAGCTTGGCCGGAACAATCTACAATGAGCAGTTCTTC | CASSLAGTIYNEQFF
NA | many | TRBJ1-1 | TRBV20-1 | TGCAGTGCTAGAGGGGGTAGGAAGGATACTGAAGCTTTCTTT | CSARGGRKDTEAFF
TRBD2 | NA | TRBJ2-2 | TRBV4-3 | TGCGCCAGCAGCCAAGAAGGAGCGGGGGCAGGCACCGGGGAGCTGTTTTTT | CASSQEGAGAGTGELFF